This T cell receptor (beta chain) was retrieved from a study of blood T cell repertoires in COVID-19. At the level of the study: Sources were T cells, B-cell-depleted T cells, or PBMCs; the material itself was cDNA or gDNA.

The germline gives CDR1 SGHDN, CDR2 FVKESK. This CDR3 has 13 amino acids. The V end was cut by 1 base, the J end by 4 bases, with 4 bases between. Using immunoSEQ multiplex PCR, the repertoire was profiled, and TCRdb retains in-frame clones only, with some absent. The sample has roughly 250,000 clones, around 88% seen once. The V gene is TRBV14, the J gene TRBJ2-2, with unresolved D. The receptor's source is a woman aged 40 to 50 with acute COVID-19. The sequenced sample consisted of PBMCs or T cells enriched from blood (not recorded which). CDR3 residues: CASSQALTGELFF. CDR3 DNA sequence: TGTGCCAGCAGCCAAGCACTCACCGGGGAGCTGTTTTTT.